This TCR beta chain was obtained from a study of shared clonotypes between healthy human individuals. On this clone: Other DNA sequences in this specimen translate into the identical CDR3.

Germline CDR1 is MNHEY and CDR2 is SMNVEV (reference sequence). The CDR3 spans 14 residues. Trimming cost V 8 bases and J 5 bases, with 18 bases left between them. Per the study methods: ImmunoSEQ junction-only sequences lacked quality scores, so their filtering differed. Assay: immunoSEQ multiplex PCR; the TCRdb copy retains only in-frame clones and omits some. V and J calls plus clone size are reproduced from that table; the DNA served to infer D and trimming. The table lists around 1.9 million clones, just over 90% of them singletons. Naive CD8 cells, CD45RO-negative and positively selected for CCR7, excluded terminally differentiated effector memory CD45RA+ cells. Every donor, a Caucasian adult, lived in Nashville, Tennessee.

The chain has TRBV27 and TRBJ1-1; possibly TRBD1 for D (5 bases). Sequencing was carried out using naive CD8+ T cells from PBMCs. The sequence came from a young man in good health. Some clones in this sample may be carry-over from other donors' samples. This CDR3 reads CASSPRGVGTEAFF. The DNA of the CDR3 is TGTGCCAGCTCCCCACGGGGGGTTGGGACTGAAGCTTTCTTT.